The clone carrying this TCR beta chain was seen at least ten times. As yet, its antigen is unknown. TCRbeta library preparation incorporated unique molecular identifiers. TCRdb processed the PCR reads anew with MiXCR; each CDR3 protein has one entry. Here the sample spans about 70,000 distinct CDR3 sequences, 9.5% to 13% being singletons. The CDR3 has 14 amino acids. The germline V and J ends were trimmed by 8 bases and 6 bases, with 17 bases remaining between them. The record originates from a study of T-cell reconstitution after alpha-beta-depleted transplantation in children. Study-level findings and limits: Some patients showed high day-60 TCRbeta diversity, which derived from surviving recipient T cells and thymic progenitors. Once a year had passed after transplant, T-cell counts and diversity came mostly from newly produced T cells. Expanded graft clones, several hundred of them, were reportedly the source of alpha-beta T cells about two months after transplant.

The V gene is TRBV12-3 or TRBV12-4, the J gene TRBJ1-5, with D perhaps TRBD1 (5 bases). The sequencing here drew on PBMCs, taken before TCRalphabeta/CD19-depleted stem cell transplant. The clonotype originates from a boy aged 5-17 years with acute myeloid leukemia, due to receive a stem cell transplant. The CDR3 reads CASALRGDLQPQHF. The CDR3, as DNA: TGTGCCAGCGCTCTGCGAGGGGATCTTCAGCCCCAGCATTTT.